Sequencing of this T cell receptor (beta chain) was carried out in a study of Graves' ophthalmopathy and Graves' hyperthyroidism. Germline V gene sequence: CDR1 MGHRA, CDR2 YSYEKL. Trimming removed 2 bases from V and 5 bases from J; junction bases left unmatched: 6. The CDR3 contains 15 residues. This clonotype was recorded a few times. RNA transcripts were the template, and TCR beta CDR3 regions were amplified from them. The workflow started with a first-round RT-PCR run with HTBI primers and then moved on to a second-round multiplex PCR. MiXCR, run by TCRdb on the multiplex PCR reads, gives a single entry per CDR3 protein. The repertoire has just over 400,000 distinct CDR3 sequences, 21% of them found once; the top ten carry roughly 3%. The term stable hyperthyroidism indicated an absence of ophthalmopathy within 18 months of follow-up.

This chain connects TRBV4-1 to TRBJ1-3, with TRBD1 identical over 7 bases. The sample comprised peripheral blood. This TCR came from a woman aged 18-35 years with stable Graves' hyperthyroidism. The CDR3 region has the DNA TGCGCCAGCAGCCAACCGACAGGGTTAAGAAACACCATATATTTT. It encodes CASSQPTGLRNTIYF.